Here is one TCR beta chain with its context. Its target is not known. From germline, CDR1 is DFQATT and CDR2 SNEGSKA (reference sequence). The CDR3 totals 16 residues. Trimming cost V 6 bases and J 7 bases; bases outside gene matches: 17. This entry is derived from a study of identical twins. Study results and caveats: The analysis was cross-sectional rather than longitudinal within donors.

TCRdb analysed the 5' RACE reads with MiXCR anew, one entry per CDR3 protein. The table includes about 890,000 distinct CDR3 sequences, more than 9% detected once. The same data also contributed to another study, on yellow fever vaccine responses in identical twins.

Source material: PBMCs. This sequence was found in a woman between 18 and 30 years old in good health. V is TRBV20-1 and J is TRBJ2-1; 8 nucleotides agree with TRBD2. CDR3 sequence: CSADPRGLDRPNEQFF. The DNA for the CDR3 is TGCAGTGCGGACCCCCGGGGACTAGATCGACCTAATGAGCAGTTCTTC.